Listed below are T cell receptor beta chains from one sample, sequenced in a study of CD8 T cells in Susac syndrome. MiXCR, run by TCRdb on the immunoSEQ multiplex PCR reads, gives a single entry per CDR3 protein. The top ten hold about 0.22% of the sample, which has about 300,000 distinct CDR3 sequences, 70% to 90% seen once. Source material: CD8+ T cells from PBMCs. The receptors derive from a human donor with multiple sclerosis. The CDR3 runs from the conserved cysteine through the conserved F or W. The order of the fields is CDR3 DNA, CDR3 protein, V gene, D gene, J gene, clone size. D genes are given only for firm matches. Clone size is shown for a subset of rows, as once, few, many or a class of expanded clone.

CDR3nt: TGTGCCAGCAGTGAACAGAACTACAATGAGCAGTTCTTC
CDR3aa: CASSEQNYNEQFF
v_gene: TRBV25-1
d_gene: NA
j_gene: TRBJ2-1
abundance: NA

CDR3nt: TGTGCCAGCAGCTTACTCGTCTCGGAGTACAATGAGCAGTTCTTC
CDR3aa: CASSLLVSEYNEQFF
v_gene: TRBV13
d_gene: NA
j_gene: TRBJ2-1
abundance: NA

CDR3nt: TGTGCCTGCTCTAGGGGAGCGGGGGGACTACAGGAGCAGTACTTC
CDR3aa: CACSRGAGGLQEQYF
v_gene: TRBV19
d_gene: TRBD2
j_gene: TRBJ2-7
abundance: NA

CDR3nt: TGTGCCAGCAGCTTGGGAGGGGCCCCCAGCACTGAAGCTTTCTTT
CDR3aa: CASSLGGAPSTEAFF
v_gene: TRBV5-6
d_gene: NA
j_gene: TRBJ1-1
abundance: NA

CDR3nt: TGTGCCAGCAGCCGTCTACCAGGGGTGGGCAATGAGCAGTTCTTC
CDR3aa: CASSRLPGVGNEQFF
v_gene: TRBV14
d_gene: NA
j_gene: TRBJ2-1
abundance: NA

CDR3nt: TGTGCCAGCAGCGCCGGGACAGGGTTAGGCGAGCAGTACTTC
CDR3aa: CASSAGTGLGEQYF
v_gene: TRBV9
d_gene: TRBD1
j_gene: TRBJ2-7
abundance: NA

CDR3nt: TGCGCCAGCAGCTTGGAAAGCGCGTTATCCTACGAGCAGTACTTC
CDR3aa: CASSLESALSYEQYF
v_gene: TRBV5-1
d_gene: NA
j_gene: TRBJ2-7
abundance: NA

CDR3nt: TGTGCCAGCAGACCCGTGGGGAGAGGTAGCAATCAGCCCCAGCATTTT
CDR3aa: CASRPVGRGSNQPQHF
v_gene: TRBV28
d_gene: NA
j_gene: TRBJ1-5
abundance: NA

CDR3nt: TGTGCCAGCAGCTTTGCTAGCGGGAGTTATGAGCAGTTCTTC
CDR3aa: CASSFASGSYEQFF
v_gene: TRBV5-6
d_gene: TRBD2
j_gene: TRBJ2-1
abundance: NA

CDR3nt: TGTGCCAGCAGTTTGACTGGGTACCCCTACAATGAGCAGTTCTTC
CDR3aa: CASSLTGYPYNEQFF
v_gene: TRBV27
d_gene: NA
j_gene: TRBJ2-1
abundance: NA

CDR3nt: TGTGCCAGTAGTACCCCAAGGACTAGCGGGAGCTCCTTTAATGAGCAGTTCTTC
CDR3aa: CASSTPRTSGSSFNEQFF
v_gene: TRBV19
d_gene: TRBD2
j_gene: TRBJ2-1
abundance: NA

CDR3nt: TGTGCCAGCAGCTGGACGGGACTAGCGGGCGGCGCTAACACCGGGGAGCTGTTTTTT
CDR3aa: CASSWTGLAGGANTGELFF
v_gene: TRBV7-9
d_gene: TRBD2
j_gene: TRBJ2-2
abundance: NA

CDR3nt: TGTGCCAGCAGTTTTATAGACAATGAGCAGTTCTTC
CDR3aa: CASSFIDNEQFF
v_gene: TRBV27
d_gene: NA
j_gene: TRBJ2-1
abundance: NA

CDR3nt: TGTGCCAGCAGCCGGACTAGCGGGAGCTATGAGCAGTTCTTC
CDR3aa: CASSRTSGSYEQFF
v_gene: TRBV7-9
d_gene: TRBD2
j_gene: TRBJ2-1
abundance: NA

CDR3nt: TGTGCCAGCAGTCCTGGGACAGGGTTAGGCAAAAACATTCAGTACTTC
CDR3aa: CASSPGTGLGKNIQYF
v_gene: TRBV12-3/TRBV12-4
d_gene: TRBD1
j_gene: TRBJ2-4
abundance: NA

CDR3nt: TGTGCCAGCAGCTATGGACAGGAGACAACTAATGAAAAACTGTTTTTT
CDR3aa: CASSYGQETTNEKLFF
v_gene: TRBV5-5
d_gene: TRBD1
j_gene: TRBJ1-4
abundance: NA

CDR3nt: TGTGCCAGCAGTTTCCTGACTAGCGAACCATGGGAGACCCAGTACTTC
CDR3aa: CASSFLTSEPWETQYF
v_gene: TRBV6-2/TRBV6-3
d_gene: TRBD2
j_gene: TRBJ2-5
abundance: once

CDR3nt: TGTGCCAGCAGCTTTGGCCGGTCTAGCGGGTACACCGGGGAGCTGTTTTTT
CDR3aa: CASSFGRSSGYTGELFF
v_gene: TRBV13
d_gene: TRBD2
j_gene: TRBJ2-2
abundance: NA

CDR3nt: TGTGCCAGCAGCTATAGGATGGGGACCTCCTACGAGCAGTACTTC
CDR3aa: CASSYRMGTSYEQYF
v_gene: TRBV14
d_gene: NA
j_gene: TRBJ2-7
abundance: NA

CDR3nt: TGCGCCAGCAGCCCCCTCGAGAGTCGGGGCACAGATACGCAGTATTTT
CDR3aa: CASSPLESRGTDTQYF
v_gene: TRBV4-3
d_gene: NA
j_gene: TRBJ2-3
abundance: NA

CDR3nt: TGCGCCAGCAGCCGACTCACAGGGGGCAACACCGGGGAGCTGTTTTTT
CDR3aa: CASSRLTGGNTGELFF
v_gene: TRBV4-3
d_gene: TRBD1
j_gene: TRBJ2-2
abundance: NA

CDR3nt: TGTGCCAGCAGTTTCGCCACGTCAACTGGCTACACCTTC
CDR3aa: CASSFATSTGYTF
v_gene: TRBV28
d_gene: NA
j_gene: TRBJ1-2
abundance: NA

CDR3nt: TGTGTGATGCAGGCCAGCACAGATACGCAGTATTTT
CDR3aa: CVMQASTDTQYF
v_gene: TRBV7-9
d_gene: NA
j_gene: TRBJ2-3
abundance: NA

CDR3nt: TGTGCCAGCAGTTTTCCCGGAAGCTCCTACGAGCAGTACTTC
CDR3aa: CASSFPGSSYEQYF
v_gene: TRBV28
d_gene: NA
j_gene: TRBJ2-7
abundance: NA

CDR3nt: TGTGCCAGCAGCCCGGGTGCAGGGTATCAGCCCCAGCATTTT
CDR3aa: CASSPGAGYQPQHF
v_gene: TRBV12-3/TRBV12-4
d_gene: NA
j_gene: TRBJ1-5
abundance: NA

CDR3nt: TGTGCCAGCAGCTTAAATACCGACTACAATGAGCAGTTCTTC
CDR3aa: CASSLNTDYNEQFF
v_gene: TRBV7-9
d_gene: NA
j_gene: TRBJ2-1
abundance: NA

CDR3nt: TGTGCCAGCAGTTACGAGGTAGCGGCCTCCTACGAGCAGTACTTC
CDR3aa: CASSYEVAASYEQYF
v_gene: TRBV6-5
d_gene: NA
j_gene: TRBJ2-7
abundance: NA

CDR3nt: TGTGCCAGCAGCTTTCGTGGGCCCTCCTACAATGAGCAGTTCTTC
CDR3aa: CASSFRGPSYNEQFF
v_gene: TRBV11-3
d_gene: NA
j_gene: TRBJ2-1
abundance: NA

CDR3nt: TGCGCCAGCAGCCTTTCGCTAGCGGAGACCCAGTACTTC
CDR3aa: CASSLSLAETQYF
v_gene: TRBV4-3
d_gene: NA
j_gene: TRBJ2-5
abundance: NA

CDR3nt: TGTGCCACCAGCGGAGCCGACGGGACTAGCGGCGACGAGCAGTACTTC
CDR3aa: CATSGADGTSGDEQYF
v_gene: TRBV15
d_gene: TRBD2
j_gene: TRBJ2-7
abundance: NA

CDR3nt: TGTGCCAGCACTGGGGGGGCTAGCGGGACAGATACGCAGTATTTT
CDR3aa: CASTGGASGTDTQYF
v_gene: TRBV2
d_gene: TRBD2
j_gene: TRBJ2-3
abundance: NA

CDR3nt: TGTGCCAGCAGTTACAGGGCGGGGGCGAACACCGGGGAGCTGTTTTTT
CDR3aa: CASSYRAGANTGELFF
v_gene: TRBV6-5
d_gene: TRBD2
j_gene: TRBJ2-2
abundance: few

CDR3nt: TGTGCCGCCGGGGGCAATCAGCCCCAGCATTTT
CDR3aa: CAAGGNQPQHF
v_gene: TRBV6-1
d_gene: NA
j_gene: TRBJ1-5
abundance: NA

CDR3nt: TGTGCCAGCAGTTGGGGCCCCGAGCAGTTCTTC
CDR3aa: CASSWGPEQFF
v_gene: TRBV6-2/TRBV6-3
d_gene: NA
j_gene: TRBJ2-1
abundance: NA

CDR3nt: TGTGCCAGCAGGGGGGACCCAGTGGAGCAGTACTTC
CDR3aa: CASRGDPVEQYF
v_gene: TRBV27
d_gene: NA
j_gene: TRBJ2-7
abundance: NA

CDR3nt: TGTGCCAGCAGCTTAGGCAGTACCAATCAGCCCCAGCATTTT
CDR3aa: CASSLGSTNQPQHF
v_gene: TRBV7-9
d_gene: NA
j_gene: TRBJ1-5
abundance: few

CDR3nt: TGCGCCAGCAGCTTGGCCGGGGGGTACTCCGAGCAGTACTTC
CDR3aa: CASSLAGGYSEQYF
v_gene: TRBV5-1
d_gene: TRBD2
j_gene: TRBJ2-7
abundance: NA

CDR3nt: TGTGCCAGCAGCCCCCTTGGGCGGGAGTGGGAGACCCAGTACTTC
CDR3aa: CASSPLGREWETQYF
v_gene: TRBV7-2
d_gene: TRBD2
j_gene: TRBJ2-5
abundance: once

CDR3nt: TGCGCCAGCAGCTCTGGAGTACTGAACACTGAAGCTTTCTTT
CDR3aa: CASSSGVLNTEAFF
v_gene: TRBV5-1
d_gene: NA
j_gene: TRBJ1-1
abundance: NA

CDR3nt: TGTGCCAGCAGTGAATGGCTAGCGGGAGCAGATACGCAGTATTTT
CDR3aa: CASSEWLAGADTQYF
v_gene: TRBV2
d_gene: TRBD2
j_gene: TRBJ2-3
abundance: once

CDR3nt: TGTGCCAGCAGGTCACAGGGGGATTACACTGAAGCTTTCTTT
CDR3aa: CASRSQGDYTEAFF
v_gene: TRBV27
d_gene: TRBD1
j_gene: TRBJ1-1
abundance: NA

CDR3nt: TGTGCCAGCAGCACTAGCGTCACCTACGAGCAGTACTTC
CDR3aa: CASSTSVTYEQYF
v_gene: TRBV6-2/TRBV6-3
d_gene: TRBD2
j_gene: TRBJ2-7
abundance: NA

CDR3nt: TGTGCCAGCAGCCCACCGGGACTAGCGGGATTTAATGAGCAGTTCTTC
CDR3aa: CASSPPGLAGFNEQFF
v_gene: TRBV6-2/TRBV6-3
d_gene: TRBD2
j_gene: TRBJ2-1
abundance: NA

CDR3nt: TGTGCCAGCAGTCTTCTCTCACTAGCGGGATCTTACGAGCAGTACTTC
CDR3aa: CASSLLSLAGSYEQYF
v_gene: TRBV27
d_gene: TRBD2
j_gene: TRBJ2-7
abundance: NA

CDR3nt: TGCAGCGTTGAAGAGGTCCTAGCGGGAGTAGGGGAGACCCAGTACTTC
CDR3aa: CSVEEVLAGVGETQYF
v_gene: TRBV29-1
d_gene: TRBD2
j_gene: TRBJ2-5
abundance: NA

CDR3nt: TGTGCCAGCAGCCAAGAGACAGGGTTGAAACTATATGGCTACACCTTC
CDR3aa: CASSQETGLKLYGYTF
v_gene: TRBV14
d_gene: TRBD1
j_gene: TRBJ1-2
abundance: NA

CDR3nt: TGTGCCATCAGCCCCCGGGACGTTCCCTACGAGCAGTACTTC
CDR3aa: CAISPRDVPYEQYF
v_gene: TRBV10-3
d_gene: NA
j_gene: TRBJ2-7
abundance: NA

CDR3nt: TGTGCCAGCAGCCTTGGACAGGGGAGGACGTACGAGCAGTACTTC
CDR3aa: CASSLGQGRTYEQYF
v_gene: TRBV7-2
d_gene: TRBD1
j_gene: TRBJ2-7
abundance: NA

CDR3nt: TGTGCCAGCAGCTCTACCGGACTAGTCGATGAGCAGTTCTTC
CDR3aa: CASSSTGLVDEQFF
v_gene: TRBV7-8
d_gene: TRBD2
j_gene: TRBJ2-1
abundance: NA

CDR3nt: TGTGCCAGTAAAAGGGGAGGGGGAAGGCTTGGGTATGGCTACACCTTC
CDR3aa: CASKRGGGRLGYGYTF
v_gene: TRBV27
d_gene: NA
j_gene: TRBJ1-2
abundance: NA

CDR3nt: TGTGCCTGGAATGAAAGGCAGGGAGTTGACTATGGCTACACCTTC
CDR3aa: CAWNERQGVDYGYTF
v_gene: TRBV30
d_gene: NA
j_gene: TRBJ1-2
abundance: NA

CDR3nt: TGTGCCAGCACCTACCCACCGTTGACGAGAGGACACAACACCGGGGAGCTGTTTTTT
CDR3aa: CASTYPPLTRGHNTGELFF
v_gene: TRBV28
d_gene: NA
j_gene: TRBJ2-2
abundance: NA

CDR3nt: TGTGCCAGCAGTTTATTGCAGGTTGAGCAGTTCTTC
CDR3aa: CASSLLQVEQFF
v_gene: TRBV28
d_gene: NA
j_gene: TRBJ2-1
abundance: NA

CDR3nt: TGCAGCGCCCCGGGGACAGGGAGAGGCTACACCTTC
CDR3aa: CSAPGTGRGYTF
v_gene: TRBV29-1
d_gene: TRBD1
j_gene: TRBJ1-2
abundance: NA

CDR3nt: TGTGCCAGCAGTTCCCAAGGGACAAGCAATCAGCCCCAGCATTTT
CDR3aa: CASSSQGTSNQPQHF
v_gene: TRBV12-3/TRBV12-4
d_gene: NA
j_gene: TRBJ1-5
abundance: NA

CDR3nt: TGTGCCAGCAGCTCCCGGGAGGCCGCCTACGAGCAGTACTTC
CDR3aa: CASSSREAAYEQYF
v_gene: TRBV7-9
d_gene: TRBD2
j_gene: TRBJ2-7
abundance: NA

CDR3nt: TGTGCCAGCTCACCTCCTCTAGCGGTCCAAGAGACCCAGTACTTC
CDR3aa: CASSPPLAVQETQYF
v_gene: TRBV18
d_gene: TRBD2
j_gene: TRBJ2-5
abundance: NA

CDR3nt: TGTGCCAGCAGCTTAGCCGAAAGGGGGGCAGATACGCAGTATTTT
CDR3aa: CASSLAERGADTQYF
v_gene: TRBV7-9
d_gene: NA
j_gene: TRBJ2-3
abundance: NA